This note documents a single T cell receptor (beta chain) sequence. Its antigen is not identified. The V and J ends lost 2 bases and 3 bases, in that order; junction bases with no gene match: 4. This CDR3 region has 16 residues. Per the germline V gene, CDR1 is SGHNT and CDR2 is YYREEE (reference sequence). Indicated treatment: 19 received Ad26.COV2.S at low or high dose, single or two shots; several received placebo; per-sample allocation not given. Sampling took place 63 days after the first vaccine or placebo injection. Repertoires were generated with immunoSEQ multiplex PCR, while TCRdb's copy carries only in-frame clones and drops some. Found here are about 280,000 clones, roughly 86% of them singletons; the top ten hold about 3.1%. This record belongs to a study of Ad26.COV2.S vaccination and SARS-CoV-2 variants. Across the study: The authors gave Ad26.COV2.S intramuscularly, either once or twice 56 days apart.

Study-wide results and limits: Breadth, reportedly substantial, characterized the spike-specific CD8+ and CD4+ T cell responses after vaccination. Spike-specific TCR breadth was greater in vaccine than placebo recipients.

The sample consisted of peripheral blood, taken in a trial of Ad26.COV2.S vaccine versus placebo. This receptor was identified in a person aged 18-60 years who received the Ad26.COV2.S COVID-19 vaccine or a placebo. This sequence joins TRBV5-4 and TRBJ2-3, with 12 nucleotides matching TRBD2. CDR3 loop: CASSLMLAGGTDTQYF. The CDR3 DNA follows: TGTGCCAGCAGCTTAATGCTAGCGGGAGGGACAGATACGCAGTATTTT.